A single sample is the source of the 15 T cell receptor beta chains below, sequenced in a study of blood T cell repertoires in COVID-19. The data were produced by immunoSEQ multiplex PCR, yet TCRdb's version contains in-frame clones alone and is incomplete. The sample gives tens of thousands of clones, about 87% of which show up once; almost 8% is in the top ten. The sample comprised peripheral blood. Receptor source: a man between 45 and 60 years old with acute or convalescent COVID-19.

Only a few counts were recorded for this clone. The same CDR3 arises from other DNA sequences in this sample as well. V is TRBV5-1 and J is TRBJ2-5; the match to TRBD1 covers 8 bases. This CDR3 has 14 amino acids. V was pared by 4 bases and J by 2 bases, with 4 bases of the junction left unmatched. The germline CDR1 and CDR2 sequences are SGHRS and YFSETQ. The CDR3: CASSPDRAQETQYF. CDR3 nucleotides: TGCGCCAGCAGCCCGGACAGGGCACAAGAGACCCAGTACTTC.

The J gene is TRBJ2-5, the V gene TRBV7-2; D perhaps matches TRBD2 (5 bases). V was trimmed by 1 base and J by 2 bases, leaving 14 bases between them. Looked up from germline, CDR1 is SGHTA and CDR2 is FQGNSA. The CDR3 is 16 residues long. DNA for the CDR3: TGTGCCAGCAGCTTAGGGGCAAGCCGAGGGCAAGAGACCCAGTACTTC. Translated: CASSLGASRGQETQYF.

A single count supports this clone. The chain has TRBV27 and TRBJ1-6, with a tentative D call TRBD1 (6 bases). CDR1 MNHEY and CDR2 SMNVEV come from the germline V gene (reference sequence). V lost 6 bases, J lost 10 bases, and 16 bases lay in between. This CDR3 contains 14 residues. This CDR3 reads CASRITTGDSPLHF. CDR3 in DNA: TGTGCCAGCAGAATAACGACAGGAGACTCACCCCTCCACTTT.

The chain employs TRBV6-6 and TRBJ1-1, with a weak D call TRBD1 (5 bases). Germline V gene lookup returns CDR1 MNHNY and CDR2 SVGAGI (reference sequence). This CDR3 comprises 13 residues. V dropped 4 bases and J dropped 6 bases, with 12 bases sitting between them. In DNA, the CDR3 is TGTGCCAGCAGTTTTGATCCGGGGGCTGAAGCTTTCTTT. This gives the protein CASSFDPGAEAFF.

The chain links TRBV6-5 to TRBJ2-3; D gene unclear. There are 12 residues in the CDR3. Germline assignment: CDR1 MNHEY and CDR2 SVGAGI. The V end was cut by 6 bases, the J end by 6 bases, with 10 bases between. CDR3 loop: CASRTDGDTQYF. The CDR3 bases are TGTGCCAGCAGAACCGACGGGGATACGCAGTATTTT.

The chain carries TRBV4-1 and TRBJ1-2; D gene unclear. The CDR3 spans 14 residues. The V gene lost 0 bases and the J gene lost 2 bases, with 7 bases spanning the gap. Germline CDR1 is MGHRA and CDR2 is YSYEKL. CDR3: CASSQESGNYGYTF. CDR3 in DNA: TGCGCCAGCAGCCAAGAGAGCGGCAACTATGGCTACACCTTC.

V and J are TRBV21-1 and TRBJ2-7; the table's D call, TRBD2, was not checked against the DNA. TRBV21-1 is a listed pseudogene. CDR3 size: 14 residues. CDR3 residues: CASRRAISSYEQYF. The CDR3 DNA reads TGTGCCAGCAGGAGGGCGATTTCAAGCTACGAGCAGTACTTC.

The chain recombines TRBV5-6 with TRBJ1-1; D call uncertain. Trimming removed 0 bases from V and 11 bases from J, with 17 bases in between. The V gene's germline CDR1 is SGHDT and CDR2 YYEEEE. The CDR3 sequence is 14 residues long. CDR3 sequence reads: CASSLDSQSFKAFF. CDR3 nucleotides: TGTGCCAGCAGCTTGGACAGCCAAAGCTTTAAGGCTTTCTTT.

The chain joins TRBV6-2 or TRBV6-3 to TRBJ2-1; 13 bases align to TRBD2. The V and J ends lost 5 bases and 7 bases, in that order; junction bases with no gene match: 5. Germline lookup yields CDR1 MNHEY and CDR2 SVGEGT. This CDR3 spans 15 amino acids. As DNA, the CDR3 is TGTGCCAGCAGTATACTAGCGGGAGGGGTAAATGAGCAGTTCTTC. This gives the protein CASSILAGGVNEQFF.

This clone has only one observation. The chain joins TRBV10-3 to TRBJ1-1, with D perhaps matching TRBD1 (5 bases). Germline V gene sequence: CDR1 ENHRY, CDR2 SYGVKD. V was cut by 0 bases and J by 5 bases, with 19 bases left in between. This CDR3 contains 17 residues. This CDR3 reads CAISESKRSSGGTEAFF. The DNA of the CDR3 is TGTGCCATCAGTGAGTCGAAGCGGTCTTCGGGGGGGACTGAAGCTTTCTTT.

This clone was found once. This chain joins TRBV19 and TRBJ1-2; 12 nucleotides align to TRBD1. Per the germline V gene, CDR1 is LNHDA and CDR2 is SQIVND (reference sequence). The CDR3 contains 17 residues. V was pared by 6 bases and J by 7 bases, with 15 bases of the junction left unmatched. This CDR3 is CASRKNSGTGGAGGYTF. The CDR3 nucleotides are TGTGCCAGTAGGAAAAATTCCGGGACAGGGGGCGCAGGTGGCTACACCTTC.

CDR3 protein: CASSSLQGDNYGYTF. CDR3 DNA sequence: TGCGCCAGCAGCTCGCTACAGGGGGATAACTATGGCTACACCTTC. V is TRBV5-1 and J is TRBJ1-2; TRBD1 matches at 8 bases. There are 15 residues in the CDR3. Germline CDR1 reads SGHRS; CDR2 reads YFSETQ. After removal of 3 bases from V and 1 base from J, the junction contained 5 bases not matched to a gene.

The CDR3 is CASSPQYEQYF. The CDR3 bases are TGTGCCAGCAGCCCCCAATACGAGCAGTACTTC. The genes are TRBV2 and TRBJ2-7; D remains unclear. The V end lost 6 bases, the J end lost 4 bases, and 7 bases lay between the germline ends. Looked up from germline, CDR1 is SNHLY and CDR2 is FYNNEI. There are 11 residues in the CDR3.

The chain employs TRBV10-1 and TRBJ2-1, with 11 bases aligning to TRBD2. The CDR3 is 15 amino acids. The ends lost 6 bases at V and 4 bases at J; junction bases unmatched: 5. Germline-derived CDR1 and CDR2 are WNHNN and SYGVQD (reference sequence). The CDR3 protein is CASSEGTSGYNEQFF. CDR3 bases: TGCGCCAGCAGCGAGGGGACTAGCGGATACAATGAGCAGTTCTTC.

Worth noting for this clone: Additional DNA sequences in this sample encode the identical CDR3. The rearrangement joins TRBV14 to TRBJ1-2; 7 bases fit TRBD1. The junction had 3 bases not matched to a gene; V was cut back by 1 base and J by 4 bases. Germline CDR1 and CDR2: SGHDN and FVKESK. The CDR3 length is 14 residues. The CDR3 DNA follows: TGTGCCAGCAGCCAAGGGACAGGAGCCTATGGCTACACCTTC. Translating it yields CASSQGTGAYGYTF. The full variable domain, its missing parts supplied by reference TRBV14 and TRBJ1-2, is EAGVTQFPSHSVIEKGQTVTLRCDPISGHDNLYWYRRVMGKEIKFLLHFVKESKQDESGMPNNRFLAERTGGTYSTLKVQPAELEDSGVYFCASSQGTGAYGYTFGSGTRLTVV.